This T cell receptor beta chain was documented in a study of a mutant IDH1 vaccine in newly diagnosed glioma. Specified time point: baseline, week 1 (first vaccination visit). The sample's treatment: pre-vaccination baseline after standard-of-care therapy. From germline, CDR1 is SGHKS and CDR2 YYEKEE (reference sequence). V was pared by 3 bases and J by 5 bases, with 10 bases of the junction left unmatched. The CDR3 runs to 17 residues. TCRdb's copy holds only in-frame clones and misses some; the assay was immunoSEQ multiplex PCR. This table has roughly 84,000 clones, approximately 80% appearing once.

This sample comprised PBMCs, obtained from a glioma patient treated with radiotherapy, temozolomide or both. This receptor was taken from a man in his forties with glioma. Some clones in this sample may be carry-over from other donors' samples. The chain links TRBV5-5 to TRBJ2-2; 10 bases agree with TRBD1. The CDR3 DNA is TGTGCCAGCAGCTCCTACCAGGACAGGGGGAGTACCGGGGAGCTGTTTTTT. Protein: CASSSYQDRGSTGELFF.